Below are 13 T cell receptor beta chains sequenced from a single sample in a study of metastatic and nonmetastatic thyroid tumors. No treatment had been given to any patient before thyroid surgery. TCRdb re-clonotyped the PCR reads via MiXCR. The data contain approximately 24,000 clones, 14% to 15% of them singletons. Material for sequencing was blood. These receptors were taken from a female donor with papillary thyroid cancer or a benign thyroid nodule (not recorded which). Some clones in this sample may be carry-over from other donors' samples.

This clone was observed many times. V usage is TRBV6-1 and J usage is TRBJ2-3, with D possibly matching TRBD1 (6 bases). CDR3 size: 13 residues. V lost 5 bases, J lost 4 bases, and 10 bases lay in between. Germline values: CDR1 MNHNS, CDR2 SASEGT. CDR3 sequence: CASSLQGPDTQYF. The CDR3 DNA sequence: TGTGCCAGCAGTTTGCAGGGGCCAGATACGCAGTATTTT.

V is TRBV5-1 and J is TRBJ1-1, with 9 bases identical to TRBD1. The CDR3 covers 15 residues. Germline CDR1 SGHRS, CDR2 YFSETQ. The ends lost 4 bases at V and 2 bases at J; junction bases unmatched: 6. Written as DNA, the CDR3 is TGCGCCAGCAGCCCGGGACAGGGAGGCAACACTGAAGCTTTCTTT. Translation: CASSPGQGGNTEAFF.

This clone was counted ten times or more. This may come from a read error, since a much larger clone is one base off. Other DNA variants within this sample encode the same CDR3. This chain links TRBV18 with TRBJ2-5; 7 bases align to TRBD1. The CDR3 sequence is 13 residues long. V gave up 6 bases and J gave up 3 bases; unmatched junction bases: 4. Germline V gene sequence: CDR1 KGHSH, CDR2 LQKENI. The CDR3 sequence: CASSRGQKETQYF. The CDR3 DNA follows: TGTGCCAGCTCCCGGGGACAGAAAGAGACCCAGTACTTC.

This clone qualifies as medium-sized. The CDR3 is CASSASGTSYEQYF. The CDR3 DNA reads as TGTGCCAGCTCGGCTAGCGGGACCTCCTACGAGCAGTACTTC. V gene TRBV11-2 combines with J gene TRBJ2-7, with TRBD2 matching over 9 bases. This CDR3 contains 14 residues. Per the germline V gene, CDR1 is SGHAT and CDR2 is FQNNGV. With 8 bases clipped from V and 0 bases from J, the junction kept 5 bases outside the gene matches.

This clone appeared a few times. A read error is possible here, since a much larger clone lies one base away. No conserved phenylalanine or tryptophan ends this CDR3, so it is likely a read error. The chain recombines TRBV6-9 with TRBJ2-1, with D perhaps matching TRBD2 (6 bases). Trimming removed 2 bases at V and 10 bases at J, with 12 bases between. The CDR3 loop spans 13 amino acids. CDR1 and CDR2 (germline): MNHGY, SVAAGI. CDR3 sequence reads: CASSYKYGGEQFL. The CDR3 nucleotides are TGTGCCAGCAGTTATAAGTACGGAGGGGAGCAGTTCCTC.

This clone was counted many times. CDR3 bases: TGTGCCAGCAGCCAAGATGGAGGGAACTATGGCTACACCTTC. Its translation is CASSQDGGNYGYTF. V is TRBV4-2 and J is TRBJ1-2; D not certain. Trimming shortened V by 0 bases and J by 2 bases, and 7 bases separated the two germline ends. CDR1 and CDR2 from the germline V gene are LGHNA and YNFKEQ. CDR3 length: 14 residues.

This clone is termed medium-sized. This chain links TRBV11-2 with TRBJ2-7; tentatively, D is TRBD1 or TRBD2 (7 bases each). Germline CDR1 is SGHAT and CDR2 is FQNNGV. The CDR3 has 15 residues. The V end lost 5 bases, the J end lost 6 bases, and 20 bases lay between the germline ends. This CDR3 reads CASSPRLDREGEQYF. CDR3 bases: TGTGCCAGCAGCCCACGACTCGACAGGGAGGGCGAGCAGTACTTC.

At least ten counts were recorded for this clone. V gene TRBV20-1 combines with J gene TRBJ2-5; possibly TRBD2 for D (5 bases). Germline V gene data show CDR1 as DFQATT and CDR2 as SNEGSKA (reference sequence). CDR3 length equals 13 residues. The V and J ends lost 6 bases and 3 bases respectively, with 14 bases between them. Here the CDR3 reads CSAPAAGEETQYF. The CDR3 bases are TGCAGTGCCCCCGCGGCGGGCGAAGAGACCCAGTACTTC.

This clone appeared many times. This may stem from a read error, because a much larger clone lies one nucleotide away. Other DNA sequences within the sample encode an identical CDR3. DNA of the CDR3: TGTGCCAGCTCCGCCTTGGAGACCCAGTACTTC. This codes for CASSALETQYF. The J gene is TRBJ2-5, the V gene TRBV18; no firm D call. This CDR3 region has 11 residues. V was pared by 6 bases and J by 5 bases, with 7 bases between. Germline V gene sequence: CDR1 KGHSH, CDR2 LQKENI. The full variable domain, its missing parts supplied by reference TRBV18 and TRBJ2-5, is NAGVMQNPRHLVRRRGQEARLRCSPMKGHSHVYWYRQLPEEGLKFMVYLQKENIIDESGMPKERFSAEFPKEGPSILRIQQVVRGDSAAYFCASSALETQYFGPGTRLLVL.

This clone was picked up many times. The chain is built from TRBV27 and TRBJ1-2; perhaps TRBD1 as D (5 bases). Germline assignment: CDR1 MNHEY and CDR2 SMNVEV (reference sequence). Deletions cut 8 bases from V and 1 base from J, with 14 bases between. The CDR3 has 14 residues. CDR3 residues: CASGPGRINYGYTF. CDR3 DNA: TGTGCCAGCGGCCCGGGACGAATTAACTATGGCTACACCTTC.

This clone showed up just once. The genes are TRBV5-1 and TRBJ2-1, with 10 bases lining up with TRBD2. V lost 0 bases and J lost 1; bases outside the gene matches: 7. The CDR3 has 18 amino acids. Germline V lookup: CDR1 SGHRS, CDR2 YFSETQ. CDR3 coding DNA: TGCGCCAGCAGCTTGGGGATTAGCGGGAGGAGTTCCTACAATGAGCAGTTCTTC. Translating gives CASSLGISGRSSYNEQFF.

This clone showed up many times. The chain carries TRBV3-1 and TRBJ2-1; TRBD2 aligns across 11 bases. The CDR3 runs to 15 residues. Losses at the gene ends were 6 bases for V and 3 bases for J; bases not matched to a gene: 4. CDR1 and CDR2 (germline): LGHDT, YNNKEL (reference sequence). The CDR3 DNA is TGTGCCAGCAGTCAGACTAGCGGGGACTACAATGAGCAGTTCTTC. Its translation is CASSQTSGDYNEQFF.

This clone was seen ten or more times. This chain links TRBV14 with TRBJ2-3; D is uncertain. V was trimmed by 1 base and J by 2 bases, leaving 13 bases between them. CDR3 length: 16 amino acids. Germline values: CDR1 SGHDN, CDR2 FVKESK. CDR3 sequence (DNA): TGTGCCAGCAGCCAAGTGGCGAGACCATTCACAGATACGCAGTATTTT. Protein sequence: CASSQVARPFTDTQYF.